Below are 16 T cell receptor beta chains sequenced from a single sample in a study of vaccination and CD4 T cells after COVID-19. Cultured CD4+ T-cell DNA underwent Oncomine TCR Beta short-read sequencing. TCRdb redid the calling of the PCR reads with MiXCR, one entry per CDR3 protein. This table has some 20,000 distinct CDR3 sequences, around two fifths appearing once. Their cognate antigens are unknown. This sample's treatment: approximately nine-day PBMC culture with coronavirus spike peptide pools or control peptides (ViraFEST assay). The sequencing used CD4+ T cells from blood, cultured in vitro, collected after SARS-CoV-2 vaccination. These receptors were obtained from a human donor who had recovered from COVID-19.

The V and J genes are TRBV12-3 or TRBV12-4 and TRBJ2-1; D might be TRBD2 (5 bases). V was cut by 6 bases and J by 10 bases, with 13 bases left in between. This CDR3 is built from 12 residues. The CDR3 here is CASRARGQEQFF. The DNA for the CDR3 is TGTGCCAGCAGAGCCAGAGGGCAAGAGCAGTTCTTC.

This clonotype was seen a few times. This sequence joins TRBV20-1 and TRBJ1-1; D is possibly TRBD1 (6 bases). Germline loops: CDR1 DFQATT, CDR2 SNEGSKA (reference sequence). The ends were cut back, 0 bases at V and 2 bases at J, with 22 bases in the middle. CDR3 length: 18 amino acids. CDR3 sequence: CSAREGFGGVGSNTEAFF. The CDR3 DNA reads TGCAGTGCTAGAGAGGGCTTTGGGGGCGTAGGAAGTAACACTGAAGCTTTCTTT.

A few counts support this clonotype. The chain links TRBV7-9 to TRBJ1-5; D unresolved. From germline, CDR1 is SEHNR and CDR2 FQNEAQ (reference sequence). V lost 3 bases to trimming and J lost 7 bases, with 10 bases between them. This CDR3 contains 13 residues. The CDR3 reads CASSLGGGQPQHF. The CDR3 DNA reads as TGTGCCAGCAGCTTGGGTGGTGGGCAGCCCCAGCATTTT.

The gene calls are TRBV7-9 and TRBJ2-5; D is unclear. Germline V gene lookup returns CDR1 SEHNR and CDR2 FQNEAQ (reference sequence). This CDR3 is 14 amino acids long. Trimming removed 5 bases from V and 4 bases from J, with 14 bases in between. The CDR3 here is CASSAPQMIETQYF. The CDR3 coding sequence is TGTGCCAGCAGCGCGCCTCAAATGATAGAGACCCAGTACTTC. Full variable domain (missing parts from reference TRBV7-9 and TRBJ2-5): DTGVSQNPRHKITKRGQNVTFRCDPISEHNRLYWYRQTLGQGPEFLTYFQNEAQLEKSRLLSDRFSAERPKGSFSTLEIQRTEQGDSAMYLCASSAPQMIETQYFGPGTRLLVL.

This chain connects TRBV27 to TRBJ2-2, with D tentatively TRBD1 (7 bases). V lost 5 bases and J lost 7, with 14 bases in between. This CDR3 contains 14 residues. Germline V CDR1 and CDR2: MNHEY, SMNVEV (reference sequence). CDR3 DNA: TGTGCCAGCAGTCCCGGCAGGGGGGACGGGGAGCTGTTTTTT. Translating it yields CASSPGRGDGELFF.

This clonotype was observed a handful of times. This chain connects TRBV10-1 to TRBJ1-1; 8 bases match TRBD1. The CDR3 runs to 15 residues. The germline gives CDR1 WNHNN, CDR2 SYGVQD (reference sequence). Germline trimming cut 6 bases from V and 0 bases from J; bases unmatched to any gene: 6. Written as DNA, the CDR3 is TGCGCCAGCAGCGCCGACAGGGGATTGAACACTGAAGCTTTCTTT. Protein sequence: CASSADRGLNTEAFF.

A single count supports this clonotype. The genes are TRBV7-2 and TRBJ2-7, with TRBD1 matching over 9 bases. Losses at the gene ends were 5 bases for V and 9 bases for J; bases not matched to a gene: 11. CDR3 length: 14 amino acids. From germline, CDR1 is SGHTA and CDR2 FQGNSA. The CDR3 is CASSRTGTGLGQYF. In DNA form, the CDR3 reads TGTGCCAGCAGCCGAACCGGGACAGGGCTAGGGCAGTACTTC.

This clonotype is classed as medium-sized (0.01 to 0.1%). The J gene is TRBJ2-5, the V gene TRBV20-1, with D uncertain. The CDR3 is 12 residues long. V was shortened by 2 bases and J by 1 base, with 5 bases between the two germline ends. Germline V gene sequence: CDR1 DFQATT, CDR2 SNEGSKA (reference sequence). The CDR3 sequence: CSARHIQETQYF. The CDR3 nucleotides read TGCAGTGCTAGACACATCCAAGAGACCCAGTACTTC.

This chain uses TRBV6-5 with TRBJ1-1; D might be TRBD1 (5 bases). The CDR3 totals 15 residues. The V end was cut by 2 bases, the J end by 1 base, with 11 bases between. CDR1 MNHEY and CDR2 SVGAGI come from the germline V gene. CDR3 residues: CASSYQGRSNTEAFF. The CDR3 nucleotides read TGTGCCAGCAGTTACCAGGGTAGGTCGAACACTGAAGCTTTCTTT.

In its sample, this clonotype was seen a few times. CDR3 DNA: TGTGCCAGCAGCCCAGACCAGGGCCCCAATCAGCCCCAGCATTTT. This codes for CASSPDQGPNQPQHF. The V and J genes are TRBV7-8 and TRBJ1-5; weak D call: TRBD1 (5 bases). In germline, CDR1 is SGHVS, CDR2 FQNEAQ. The length of the CDR3 is 15 residues. Trimming left V 5 bases short and J 3 bases short, with 14 bases between.

This clonotype was seen more than once but under ten times. The chain joins TRBV7-2 to TRBJ1-6, with 9 bases matching TRBD1. With 5 bases clipped from V and 7 bases from J, the junction kept 6 bases outside the gene matches. This CDR3 contains 15 residues. Germline CDR1 is SGHTA and CDR2 is FQGNSA. The DNA of the CDR3 is TGTGCCAGCAGCCCGCCGGGACAGGGAAATTCACCCCTCCACTTT. It is translated as CASSPPGQGNSPLHF.

CDR3 sequence: CASSLRTALGGYTF. The CDR3 region has the DNA TGTGCCAGCAGCCTACGGACGGCGCTCGGGGGCTACACCTTC. The J gene is TRBJ1-2, the V gene TRBV5-6; D gene ambiguous. V was trimmed by 4 bases and J by 8 bases, leaving 18 bases between them. Germline CDR1 is SGHDT and CDR2 is YYEEEE. This CDR3 is 14 amino acids long. Full variable domain (missing parts from reference TRBV5-6 and TRBJ1-2): DAGVTQSPTHLIKTRGQQVTLRCSPKSGHDTVSWYQQALGQGPQFIFQYYEEEERQRGNFPDRFSGHQFPNYSSELNVNALLLGDSALYLCASSLRTALGGYTFGSGTRLTVV.

This clonotype appeared a few times. The rearrangement uses TRBV12-3 or TRBV12-4 and TRBJ1-2; D gene unclear. Trimming cost V 2 bases and J 3 bases, with 7 bases left between them. The CDR3 is made up of 13 amino acids. Here the CDR3 DNA reads TGTGCCAGCAGTTTAACCCGGGACTATGGCTACACCTTC. It encodes CASSLTRDYGYTF.

The V and J genes are TRBV4-3 and TRBJ1-2; D gene ambiguous. CDR3 size: 14 residues. Trimming removed 0 bases at V and 4 bases at J, with 9 bases between. CDR1 is LGHNA and CDR2 is YSLEER in the germline V gene. The CDR3 coding sequence is TGCGCCAGCAGCCAAGAGGCAGGTTCCTATGGCTACACCTTC. Residues: CASSQEAGSYGYTF.

CDR3: CSARRGRGPGELFF. DNA for the CDR3: TGCAGTGCTAGAAGGGGGAGAGGGCCCGGGGAGCTGTTTTTT. The V and J genes are TRBV20-1 and TRBJ2-2, with a tentative D call TRBD1 (6 bases). The CDR3 has 14 residues. Germline V gene lookup returns CDR1 DFQATT and CDR2 SNEGSKA (reference sequence). Deletions cut 2 bases from V and 6 bases from J, with 13 bases between.

This clonotype was seen more than once but under ten times. CDR3 coding DNA: TGTGCCAGCAGTGACCGGGACAGGGGGAGGTTAACCTTC. Amino acids: CASSDRDRGRLTF. The chain recombines TRBV6-1 with TRBJ1-2; 11 bases fit TRBD1. CDR3 size: 13 residues. Per germline, CDR1 MNHNS and CDR2 SASEGT. V was clipped by 3 bases and J by 14 bases; unmatched bases: 8.